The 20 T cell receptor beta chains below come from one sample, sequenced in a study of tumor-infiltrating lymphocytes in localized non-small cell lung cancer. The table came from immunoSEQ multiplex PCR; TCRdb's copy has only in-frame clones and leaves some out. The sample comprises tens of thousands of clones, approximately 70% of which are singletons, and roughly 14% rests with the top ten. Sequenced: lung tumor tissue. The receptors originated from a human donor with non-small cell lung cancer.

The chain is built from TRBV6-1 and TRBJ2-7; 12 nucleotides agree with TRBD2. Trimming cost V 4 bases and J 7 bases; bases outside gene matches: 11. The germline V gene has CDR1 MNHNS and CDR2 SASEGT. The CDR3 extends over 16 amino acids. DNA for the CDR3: TGTGCCAGCAGTGGGGGGCTAGCGGGAGGGGTTGGAGAGCAGTACTTC. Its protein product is CASSGGLAGGVGEQYF.

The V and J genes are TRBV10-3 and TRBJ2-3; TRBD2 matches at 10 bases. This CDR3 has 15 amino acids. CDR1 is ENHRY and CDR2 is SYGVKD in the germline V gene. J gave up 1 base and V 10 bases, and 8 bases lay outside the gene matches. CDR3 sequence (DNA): TGTGCCACAACCGTCGGGACTAGCGGCACAGATACGCAGTATTTT. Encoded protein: CATTVGTSGTDTQYF.

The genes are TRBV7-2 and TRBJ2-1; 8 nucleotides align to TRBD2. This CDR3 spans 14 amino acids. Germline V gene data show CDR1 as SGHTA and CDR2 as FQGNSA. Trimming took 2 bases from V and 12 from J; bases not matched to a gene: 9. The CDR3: CASSLSRPSGLQFF. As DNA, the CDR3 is TGTGCCAGCAGCTTAAGTAGACCTAGCGGGTTGCAGTTCTTC.

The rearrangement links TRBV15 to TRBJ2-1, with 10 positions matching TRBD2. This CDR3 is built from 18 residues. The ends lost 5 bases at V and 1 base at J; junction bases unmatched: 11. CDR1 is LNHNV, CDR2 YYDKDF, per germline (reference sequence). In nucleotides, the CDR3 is TGTGCCACCAGCCCTCTCTCGGTTAGCGGGAGGTCCTACAATGAGCAGTTCTTC. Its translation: CATSPLSVSGRSYNEQFF. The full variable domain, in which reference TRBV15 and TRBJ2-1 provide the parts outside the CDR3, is DAMVIQNPRYQVTQFGKPVTLSCSQTLNHNVMYWYQQKSSQAPKLLFHYYDKDFNNEADTPDNFQSRRPNTSFCFLDIRSPGLGDTAMYLCATSPLSVSGRSYNEQFFGPGTRLTVL.

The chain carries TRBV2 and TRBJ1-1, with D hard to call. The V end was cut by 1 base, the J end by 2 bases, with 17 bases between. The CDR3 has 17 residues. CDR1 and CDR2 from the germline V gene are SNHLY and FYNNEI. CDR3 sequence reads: CASSEGGKRLANTEAFF. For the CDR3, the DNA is TGTGCCAGCAGTGAAGGGGGTAAAAGGTTGGCAAACACTGAAGCTTTCTTT.

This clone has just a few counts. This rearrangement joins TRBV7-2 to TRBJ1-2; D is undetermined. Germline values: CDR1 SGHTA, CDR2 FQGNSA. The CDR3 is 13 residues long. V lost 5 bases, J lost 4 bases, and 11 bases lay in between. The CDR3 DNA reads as TGTGCCAGCAGCCCCGGCCTCACCTATGGCTACACCTTC. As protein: CASSPGLTYGYTF. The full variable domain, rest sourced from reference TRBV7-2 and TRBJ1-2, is GAGVSQSPSNKVTEKGKDVELRCDPISGHTALYWYRQSLGQGLEFLIYFQGNSAPDKSGLPSDRFSAERTGGSVSTLTIQRTQQEDSAVYLCASSPGLTYGYTFGSGTRLTVV.

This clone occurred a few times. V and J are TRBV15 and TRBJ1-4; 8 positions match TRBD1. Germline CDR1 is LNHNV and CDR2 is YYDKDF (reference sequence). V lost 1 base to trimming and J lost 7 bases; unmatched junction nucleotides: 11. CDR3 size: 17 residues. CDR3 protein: CATSRGLAGGGGEKLFF. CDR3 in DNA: TGTGCCACCAGCAGAGGGCTGGCAGGGGGCGGAGGTGAAAAACTGTTTTTT.

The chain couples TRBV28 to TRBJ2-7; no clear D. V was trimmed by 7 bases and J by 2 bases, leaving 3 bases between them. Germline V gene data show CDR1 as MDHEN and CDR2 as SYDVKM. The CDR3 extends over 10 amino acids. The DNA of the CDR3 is TGTGCCAGCATGCCCTACGAGCAGTACTTC. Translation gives CASMPYEQYF.

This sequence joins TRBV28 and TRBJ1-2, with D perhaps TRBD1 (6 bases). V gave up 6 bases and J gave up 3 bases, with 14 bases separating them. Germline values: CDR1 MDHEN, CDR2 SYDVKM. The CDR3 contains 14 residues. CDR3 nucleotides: TGTGCCAGCAGACCGCCAGGGGATTACTATGGCTACACCTTC. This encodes CASRPPGDYYGYTF.

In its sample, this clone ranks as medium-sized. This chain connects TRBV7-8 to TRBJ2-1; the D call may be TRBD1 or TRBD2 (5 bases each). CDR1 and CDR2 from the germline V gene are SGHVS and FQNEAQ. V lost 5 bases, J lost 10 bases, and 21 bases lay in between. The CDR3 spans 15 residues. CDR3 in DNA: TGTGCCAGCAGCGCGACCGGGACCCGGATTGGGGAGCAGTTCTTC. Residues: CASSATGTRIGEQFF. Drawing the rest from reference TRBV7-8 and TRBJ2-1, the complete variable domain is GAGVSQSPRYKVAKRGQDVALRCDPISGHVSLFWYQQALGQGPEFLTYFQNEAQLDKSGLPSDRFFAERPEGSVSTLKIQRTQQEDSAVYLCASSATGTRIGEQFFGPGTRLTVL.

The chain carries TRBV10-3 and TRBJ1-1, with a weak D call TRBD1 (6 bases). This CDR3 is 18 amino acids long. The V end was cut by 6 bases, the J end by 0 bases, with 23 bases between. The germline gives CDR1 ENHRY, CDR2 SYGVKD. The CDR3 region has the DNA TGTGCCATCAGCGGGACAAGCACCCCCCTAGGTTTGAACACTGAAGCTTTCTTT. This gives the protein CAISGTSTPLGLNTEAFF.

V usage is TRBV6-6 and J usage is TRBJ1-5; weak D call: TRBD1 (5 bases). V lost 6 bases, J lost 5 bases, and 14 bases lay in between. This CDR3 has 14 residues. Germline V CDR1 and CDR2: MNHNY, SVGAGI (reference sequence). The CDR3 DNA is TGTGCCAGCAGCTTTCCGGGACCCTATCAGCCCCAGCATTTT. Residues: CASSFPGPYQPQHF.

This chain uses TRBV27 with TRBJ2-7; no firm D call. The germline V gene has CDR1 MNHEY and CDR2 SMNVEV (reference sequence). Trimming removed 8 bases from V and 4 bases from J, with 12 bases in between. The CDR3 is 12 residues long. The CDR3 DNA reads TGTGCCAGCCGGCCCCACCCGTACGAGCAGTACTTC. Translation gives CASRPHPYEQYF.

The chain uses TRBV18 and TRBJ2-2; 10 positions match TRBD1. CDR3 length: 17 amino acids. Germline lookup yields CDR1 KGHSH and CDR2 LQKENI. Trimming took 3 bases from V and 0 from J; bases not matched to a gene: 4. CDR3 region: CASSPRDRGTNTGELFF. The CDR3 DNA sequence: TGTGCCAGCTCACCGCGGGACAGGGGAACGAACACCGGGGAGCTGTTTTTT.

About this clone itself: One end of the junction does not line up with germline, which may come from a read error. The CDR3 reads CASSLDGGNAEAFF. CDR3 coding DNA: TGTGCCAGCAGCTTAGATGGCGGGAACGCTGAAGCTTTCTTT. The chain is built from TRBV7-9 and TRBJ1-1, with no clear D. The V gene's germline CDR1 is SEHNR and CDR2 FQNEAQ (reference sequence). CDR3 size: 14 residues. Drawing the rest from reference TRBV7-9 and TRBJ1-1, the complete variable domain is DTGVSQNPRHKITKRGQNVTFRCDPISEHNRLYWYRQTLGQGPEFLTYFQNEAQLEKSRLLSDRFSAERPKGSFSTLEIQRTEQGDSAMYLCASSLDGGNAEAFFGQGTRLTVV.

The CDR3 reads CASSDQGTSNQPQHF. The CDR3 nucleotides read TGTGCCAGCAGTGATCAGGGGACCAGCAATCAGCCCCAGCATTTT. The chain employs TRBV27 and TRBJ1-5; D may be TRBD1 (6 bases). This CDR3 is 15 amino acids long. Trimming cost V 5 bases and J 1 base, with 12 bases left between them. CDR1 MNHEY and CDR2 SMNVEV come from the germline V gene (reference sequence).

CDR3 protein: CASSDWLELEGVIVYEQYF. CDR3 bases: TGCGCCAGCAGTGATTGGTTGGAGTTAGAGGGGGTGATCGTGTACGAGCAGTACTTC. This rearrangement joins TRBV10-1 to TRBJ2-7, with a tentative D call TRBD1 (6 bases). The CDR3 is 19 amino acids. V lost 3 bases to trimming and J lost 4 bases, with 28 bases between them. Germline CDR1 and CDR2: WNHNN and SYGVQD (reference sequence).

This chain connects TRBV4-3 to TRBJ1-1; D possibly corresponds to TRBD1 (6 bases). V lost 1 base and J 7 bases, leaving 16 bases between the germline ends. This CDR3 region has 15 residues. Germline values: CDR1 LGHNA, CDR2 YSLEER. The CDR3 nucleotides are TGCGCCAGCAGCCAAGCGGACAGAAGGCGGATTGAAGCTTTCTTT. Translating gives CASSQADRRRIEAFF.

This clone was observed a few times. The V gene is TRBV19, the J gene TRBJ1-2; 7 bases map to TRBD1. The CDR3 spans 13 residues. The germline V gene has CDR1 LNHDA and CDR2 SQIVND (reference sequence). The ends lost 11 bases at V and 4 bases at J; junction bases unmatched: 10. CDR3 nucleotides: TGTGCCTCTCGGGACAGTGGGCCCTATGGCTACACCTTC. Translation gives CASRDSGPYGYTF.

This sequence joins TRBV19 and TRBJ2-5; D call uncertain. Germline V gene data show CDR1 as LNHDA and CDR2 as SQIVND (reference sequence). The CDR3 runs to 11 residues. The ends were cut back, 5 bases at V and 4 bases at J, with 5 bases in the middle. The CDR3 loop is CASSSGETQYF. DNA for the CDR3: TGTGCCAGTAGTTCGGGAGAGACCCAGTACTTC.